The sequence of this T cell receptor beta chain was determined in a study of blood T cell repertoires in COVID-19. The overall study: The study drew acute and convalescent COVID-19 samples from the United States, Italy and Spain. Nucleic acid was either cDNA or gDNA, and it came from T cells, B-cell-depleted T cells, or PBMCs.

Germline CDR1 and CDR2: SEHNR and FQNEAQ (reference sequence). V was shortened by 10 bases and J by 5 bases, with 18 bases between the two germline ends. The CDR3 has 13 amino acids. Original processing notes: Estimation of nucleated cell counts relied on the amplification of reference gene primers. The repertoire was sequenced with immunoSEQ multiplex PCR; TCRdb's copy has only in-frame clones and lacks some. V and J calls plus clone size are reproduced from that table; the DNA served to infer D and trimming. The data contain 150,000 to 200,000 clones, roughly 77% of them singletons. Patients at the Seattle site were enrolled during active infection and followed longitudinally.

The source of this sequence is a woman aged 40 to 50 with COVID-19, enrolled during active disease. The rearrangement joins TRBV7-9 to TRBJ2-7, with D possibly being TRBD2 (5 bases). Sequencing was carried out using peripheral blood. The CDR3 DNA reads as TGTGCCACGAGCTCGCCTCGGACTCACGAGCAGTACTTC. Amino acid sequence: CATSSPRTHEQYF.